Below, 20 T cell receptor beta chains from the same sample are listed, as sequenced in a study of siplizumab effects on memory and regulatory T cells. Sequencing used immunoSEQ multiplex PCR; TCRdb keeps in-frame clones, though not all of them. Of over 85,000 clones in the sample, 96% were seen once. Material for sequencing was naive CD4+ T cells sorted from blood. The origin of the receptors is a human donor in good health.

The chain employs TRBV4-1 and TRBJ1-6; perhaps TRBD1 as D (5 bases). Germline-derived CDR1 and CDR2 are MGHRA and YSYEKL. Between the trimmed V and J ends, which lost 0 bases and 6 bases, there was a span of 9 bases. This CDR3 contains 15 residues. As DNA, the CDR3 is TGCGCCAGCAGCCAAGACCCCGGGGCTAATTCACCCCTCCACTTT. Translated, it gives CASSQDPGANSPLHF.

The CDR3 spells CASSLRGMGTEAFF. The CDR3 coding sequence is TGTGCCAGCAGTCTCAGGGGAATGGGGACTGAAGCTTTCTTT. The chain links TRBV7-9 to TRBJ1-1; maybe TRBD1 (6 bases). The CDR3 covers 14 residues. V lost 6 bases and J 5 bases, leaving 16 bases between the germline ends. CDR1 SEHNR and CDR2 FQNEAQ come from the germline V gene (reference sequence).

The rearrangement uses TRBV6-5 and TRBJ1-2; 8 nucleotides match TRBD1. The CDR3 loop spans 15 amino acids. Losses at the gene ends were 2 bases for V and 0 bases for J; bases not matched to a gene: 2. Per germline, CDR1 MNHEY and CDR2 SVGAGI. CDR3 sequence reads: CASSYRGQANYGYTF. In DNA form, the CDR3 reads TGTGCCAGCAGTTACAGGGGACAGGCTAACTATGGCTACACCTTC.

This rearrangement joins TRBV7-9 to TRBJ2-2; D ambiguous. Trimming cost V 0 bases and J 0 bases, with 8 bases left between them. Germline-derived CDR1 and CDR2 are SEHNR and FQNEAQ (reference sequence). CDR3 length equals 16 residues. CDR3 nucleotide sequence: TGTGCCAGCAGCTTAGCTCGGGCCGCGAACACCGGGGAGCTGTTTTTT. This translates into CASSLARAANTGELFF.

This sequence joins TRBV5-1 and TRBJ2-5, with 8 bases that match TRBD2. The CDR3 is made up of 14 amino acids. Per germline, CDR1 SGHRS and CDR2 YFSETQ. J was trimmed by 5 bases and V by 5 bases; bases with no gene match: 8. CDR3 sequence reads: CASRGTRTRETQYF. Written as DNA, the CDR3 is TGCGCCAGCAGGGGGACTAGAACGAGGGAGACCCAGTACTTC.

Note on this clone: Compared with germline, one end of the junction differs, possibly owing to a read error. This chain links TRBV5-1 with TRBJ1-3; D is ambiguous. The CDR3 has 15 amino acids. Germline V gene lookup returns CDR1 SGHRS and CDR2 YFSETQ. This CDR3 reads CASGLSGVSGNTIYF. The DNA for the CDR3 is TGCGCCAGCGGCTTATCAGGAGTCTCTGGAAACACCATATATTTT.

The chain has TRBV27 and TRBJ2-7; TRBD1 aligns across 9 bases. V lost 6 bases and J lost 2; bases outside the gene matches: 11. The CDR3 contains 16 residues. Germline CDR1 and CDR2: MNHEY and SMNVEV (reference sequence). CDR3 sequence: CASSLSRDRVTYEQYF. CDR3 bases: TGTGCCAGCAGCCTTAGCCGGGACAGGGTCACCTACGAGCAGTACTTC.

The V call is TRBV6-5, the J call TRBJ1-2; a weak D match, TRBD1 (6 bases). There are 13 residues in the CDR3. Trimming shortened V by 6 bases and J by 7 bases, and 15 bases separated the two germline ends. The germline V gene encodes CDR1 MNHEY and CDR2 SVGAGI. CDR3 bases: TGTGCCAGCAGAAGGGGGGCCGGTGGTGGCTACACCTTC. This gives the protein CASRRGAGGGYTF.

For this clone: The same CDR3 can be traced to other DNA sequences in this sample. The V call is TRBV10-3, the J call TRBJ1-1; unclear D gene. Trimming shortened V by 6 bases and J by 2 bases, and 4 bases separated the two germline ends. This CDR3 region has 11 residues. Germline V CDR1 and CDR2: ENHRY, SYGVKD. CDR3 sequence (DNA): TGTGCCATCAGCGAAAACACTGAAGCTTTCTTT. Amino acid sequence: CAISENTEAFF.

V is TRBV7-2 and J is TRBJ2-7; D might be TRBD1 or TRBD2, each matching 5 bases. Germline CDR1 is SGHTA and CDR2 is FQGNSA. Between the trimmed V and J ends, which lost 2 bases and 4 bases, there was a span of 18 bases. The CDR3 contains 16 residues. CDR3 protein: CASSLTQGPFAYEQYF. The DNA of the CDR3 is TGTGCCAGCAGCTTAACCCAGGGACCCTTCGCTTACGAGCAGTACTTC. Full variable domain (outside the CDR3, taken from reference TRBV7-2 and TRBJ2-7): GAGVSQSPSNKVTEKGKDVELRCDPISGHTALYWYRQSLGQGLEFLIYFQGNSAPDKSGLPSDRFSAERTGGSVSTLTIQRTQQEDSAVYLCASSLTQGPFAYEQYFGPGTRLTVT.

The rearrangement links TRBV19 to TRBJ2-5; a weak D match, TRBD2 (5 bases). V was pared by 5 bases and J by 5 bases, with 12 bases between. The CDR3 consists of 13 residues. Germline CDR1 LNHDA, CDR2 SQIVND (reference sequence). The DNA for the CDR3 is TGTGCCAGTAGTCGGTTGGCGGGTGAGACCCAGTACTTC. This encodes CASSRLAGETQYF.

CDR3 region: CASSSDRSYEQYF. CDR3 DNA: TGTGCCAGCAGCTCGGACAGGTCCTACGAGCAGTACTTC. The chain uses TRBV7-9 and TRBJ2-7; 7 bases agree with TRBD1. CDR1 SEHNR and CDR2 FQNEAQ come from the germline V gene (reference sequence). This CDR3 is 13 amino acids long. Trimming at V came to 4 bases and at J to 1 base, leaving 1 base not matched to a gene.

This clone appeared once. The CDR3 nucleotides are TGTGCCTGGAGTCGTGCAGATACGCAGTATTTT. Its protein product is CAWSRADTQYF. The V gene is TRBV30, the J gene TRBJ2-3, with no clear D. The CDR3 extends over 11 amino acids. CDR1 is GTSNPN and CDR2 is SVGIG in the germline V gene (reference sequence). Trimming pared 2 bases from V and 4 bases from J, leaving 4 bases between.

The V and J genes are TRBV4-3 and TRBJ2-1; D might be TRBD1 (7 bases). The CDR3 has 16 residues. Germline CDR1 is LGHNA and CDR2 is YSLEER. V lost 0 bases and J 4 bases, leaving 13 bases between the germline ends. CDR3 amino acids: CASSQDRQGGYNEQFF. The CDR3 nucleotides are TGCGCCAGCAGCCAAGATCGTCAGGGGGGATACAATGAGCAGTTCTTC.

V and J are TRBV27 and TRBJ2-2; no clear D gene. CDR1 and CDR2 (germline): MNHEY, SMNVEV (reference sequence). Trimming stripped 8 bases from V and 4 bases from J, with 11 bases between. The length of the CDR3 is 13 residues. The CDR3, as DNA: TGTGCCAGCGGATCGAGGTCCACCGGGGAGCTGTTTTTT. This gives the protein CASGSRSTGELFF.

The gene calls are TRBV29-1 and TRBJ1-2; 7 bases are shared with TRBD1. V dropped 5 bases and J dropped 5; count of bases not matched to a gene: 14. There are 15 residues in the CDR3. The germline gives CDR1 SQVTM, CDR2 ANQGSEA. CDR3 coding DNA: TGCAGCGTTCCCGACACCAGACAGGGTTCTTATGGCTACACCTTC. Translating it yields CSVPDTRQGSYGYTF.

This chain links TRBV29-1 with TRBJ1-1; D not certain. V was clipped by 7 bases and J by 3 bases, with 21 bases between them. The CDR3 extends over 15 amino acids. CDR1 is SQVTM, CDR2 ANQGSEA, per germline. CDR3 coding DNA: TGCAGCGCCACGGACGGTCTTTCCGGGGACACTGAAGCTTTCTTT. It encodes CSATDGLSGDTEAFF.

The count of this clone is one. This chain connects TRBV19 to TRBJ2-1; D may be TRBD1 or TRBD2 (5 bases each). Per germline, CDR1 LNHDA and CDR2 SQIVND (reference sequence). The V end lost 5 bases, the J end lost 9 bases, and 20 bases lay between the germline ends. CDR3 length: 15 residues. The CDR3 DNA follows: TGTGCCAGTAGTTCCCGGGACCAGCGTTTGGGTGAGCAGTTCTTC. Its protein is CASSSRDQRLGEQFF. Variable domain in full (rest from reference TRBV19 and TRBJ2-1): DGGITQSPKYLFRKEGQNVTLSCEQNLNHDAMYWYRQDPGQGLRLIYYSQIVNDFQKGDIAEGYSVSREKKESFPLTVTSAQKNPTAFYLCASSSRDQRLGEQFFGPGTRLTVL.

This chain links TRBV9 with TRBJ2-5; 7 nucleotides align to TRBD2. Unmatched junction bases numbered 13, after V lost 3 bases and J lost 5 bases. Germline V lookup: CDR1 SGDLS, CDR2 YYNGEE. This CDR3 contains 16 residues. The CDR3 sequence: CASSAEAGPKPETQYF. The CDR3, as DNA: TGTGCCAGCAGCGCAGAAGCGGGGCCGAAGCCGGAGACCCAGTACTTC.

The rearrangement links TRBV11-2 to TRBJ2-2; D gene uncertain. CDR3 length: 18 amino acids. Trimming left V 3 bases short and J 0 bases short, with 17 bases between. Germline lookup yields CDR1 SGHAT and CDR2 FQNNGV. The DNA of the CDR3 is TGTGCCAGCAGCTTTAGGCGCCCCTTAAGATCGAACACCGGGGAGCTGTTTTTT. Protein product: CASSFRRPLRSNTGELFF. Drawing the rest from reference TRBV11-2 and TRBJ2-2, the complete variable domain is EAGVAQSPRYKIIEKRQSVAFWCNPISGHATLYWYQQILGQGPKLLIQFQNNGVVDDSQLPKDRFSAERLKGVDSTLKIQPAKLEDSAVYLCASSFRRPLRSNTGELFFGEGSRLTVL.